The 26 T cell receptor beta chains below come from one sample, sequenced in a study of patients and donors after allogeneic stem cell transplantation. One entry per CDR3 protein results from TCRdb running MiXCR on the RT-PCR reads. Of over 65,000 distinct CDR3 sequences detected, approximately 26% appear once; the ten largest clones hold about a quarter. The specimen was blood, either unsorted or a sorted T cell fraction (not recorded which). These receptors were collected from a human donor who was either an allogeneic HSCT recipient or a stem cell or donor lymphocyte infusion donor (not recorded which). It is not recorded whose cells these are; they may come from a transplant donor.

This chain links TRBV18 with TRBJ2-1, with unresolved D. This CDR3 is 13 amino acids long. CDR1 and CDR2 from the germline V gene are KGHSH and LQKENI. V gave up 6 bases and J gave up 6 bases, with 12 bases separating them. The CDR3 nucleotides read TGTGCCAGCTCGGCATCGAGGATCAATGAGCAGTTCTTC. It yields the protein CASSASRINEQFF.

CDR3 bases: TGTGCCACCAGTGATTTATGGGGGACAGATACGCAGTATTTT. Amino acids: CATSDLWGTDTQYF. This chain uses TRBV24-1 with TRBJ2-3; D assignment may be TRBD1 or TRBD2 (5 bases each). V shed 1 base and J shed 3 bases, with 7 bases lying between them. The germline gives CDR1 KGHDR, CDR2 SFDVKD. The CDR3 loop spans 14 amino acids.

This chain joins TRBV2 and TRBJ1-1, with 9 bases lining up with TRBD1. After removal of 6 bases from V and 5 bases from J, the junction contained 7 bases not matched to a gene. Per the germline V gene, CDR1 is SNHLY and CDR2 is FYNNEI. The CDR3 extends over 14 amino acids. The CDR3 loop reads CASREQGAQTEAFF. CDR3 bases: TGTGCCAGCAGAGAACAGGGGGCACAGACTGAAGCTTTCTTT.

There are a few counts of this clonotype. CDR3 sequence: CASSGGLHFNYGYTF. The CDR3 DNA follows: TGCGCCAGCAGCGGGGGACTTCACTTTAACTATGGCTACACCTTC. V usage is TRBV5-1 and J usage is TRBJ1-2, with a possible D match to TRBD1 (5 bases). V lost 4 bases, J lost 1 base, and 14 bases lay in between. Germline lookup yields CDR1 SGHRS and CDR2 YFSETQ. The CDR3 covers 15 residues.

This CDR3 reads CSAITGNTGELFF. The CDR3 DNA reads as TGCAGTGCTATTACAGGGAACACCGGGGAGCTGTTTTTT. This chain links TRBV20-1 with TRBJ2-2; a possible D gene is TRBD1 (5 bases). Trimming shortened V by 4 bases and J by 1 base, and 7 bases separated the two germline ends. Germline V gives CDR1 DFQATT, CDR2 SNEGSKA (reference sequence). The CDR3 contains 13 residues.

The chain has TRBV5-5 and TRBJ1-1; D is unresolved. Trimming stripped 3 bases from V and 0 bases from J, with 15 bases between. Germline CDR1 reads SGHKS; CDR2 reads YYEKEE (reference sequence). This CDR3 spans 16 amino acids. CDR3 sequence (DNA): TGTGCCAGCAGCTCGTCTTTTGGCACTCTGAACACTGAAGCTTTCTTT. Its translation: CASSSSFGTLNTEAFF.

This clonotype was counted only a few times. The rearrangement joins TRBV10-3 to TRBJ1-1; possible D gene TRBD1, 5 bases. Germline assignment: CDR1 ENHRY and CDR2 SYGVKD. Trimming took off 4 bases at V and 4 bases at J, with 13 bases between the two ends. The CDR3 extends over 14 amino acids. CDR3 DNA: TGTGCCATCAGTGGCCTAGGACATGGCACTGAAGCTTTCTTT. This codes for CAISGLGHGTEAFF.

This sequence joins TRBV7-9 and TRBJ2-7; D assignment may be TRBD1 or TRBD2 (5 bases each). The germline gives CDR1 SEHNR, CDR2 FQNEAQ (reference sequence). V dropped 5 bases and J dropped 9 bases, with 14 bases sitting between them. The CDR3 runs to 12 residues. The CDR3 is CASSQGSRVQYF. DNA for the CDR3: TGTGCCAGCAGCCAAGGGAGCAGGGTGCAGTACTTC.

The table lists this clonotype with a few counts. This sequence joins TRBV29-1 and TRBJ2-1; TRBD2 aligns across 14 bases. The junction had 2 bases not matched to a gene; V was cut back by 1 base and J by 9 bases. CDR3 length: 14 residues. Germline V lookup: CDR1 SQVTM, CDR2 ANQGSEA. The CDR3 is CSVEGLAGGSEQFF. CDR3 sequence (DNA): TGCAGCGTTGAAGGACTAGCGGGAGGGAGTGAGCAGTTCTTC.

This chain links TRBV20-1 with TRBJ2-1; the D is unclear. Trimming took 0 bases from V and 7 from J, leaving 10 bases between them. In germline, CDR1 is DFQATT, CDR2 SNEGSKA (reference sequence). CDR3 length: 13 amino acids. The CDR3 DNA reads TGCAGTGCTAGAGATCCACGGTTTAATGAGCAGTTCTTC. Protein product: CSARDPRFNEQFF.

In this sample, this clonotype turned up a few times. The rearrangement links TRBV18 to TRBJ1-1; D remains ambiguous. This CDR3 region has 12 residues. The germline V and J ends were trimmed by 2 bases and 1 base, with 2 bases remaining between them. Germline CDR1 is KGHSH and CDR2 is LQKENI. The DNA of the CDR3 is TGTGCCAGCTCACCAGCGAACACTGAAGCTTTCTTT. It specifies CASSPANTEAFF.

This clonotype was recorded a few times. CDR3 sequence: CASSLDLHGIDTEAFF. The CDR3 DNA reads TGTGCCAGCAGCTTGGACCTACATGGGATAGACACTGAAGCTTTCTTT. The chain joins TRBV5-4 to TRBJ1-1, with D hard to call. Trimming left V 0 bases short and J 3 bases short, with 15 bases between. CDR1 and CDR2 (germline): SGHNT, YYREEE (reference sequence). This CDR3 has 16 residues.

V is TRBV4-3 and J is TRBJ1-4; D ambiguous. CDR1 and CDR2 (germline): LGHNA, YSLEER. The V gene lost 0 bases and the J gene lost 5 bases, with 25 bases spanning the gap. CDR3 length: 20 residues. The CDR3 loop reads CASSQDPIDNLRSSNEKLFF. The CDR3 DNA reads TGCGCCAGCAGCCAAGATCCCATAGACAACCTACGAAGCTCCAATGAAAAACTGTTTTTT.

This chain links TRBV12-3 or TRBV12-4 with TRBJ2-2, with 13 bases that match TRBD2. J was trimmed by 0 bases and V by 1 base; bases with no gene match: 11. The CDR3 extends over 21 amino acids. The CDR3 protein is CASSLDRLRLAGGTNTGELFF. Written as DNA, the CDR3 is TGTGCCAGCAGTTTAGATCGCTTGAGACTAGCGGGGGGAACGAACACCGGGGAGCTGTTTTTT.

The J gene is TRBJ2-1, the V gene TRBV5-1; tentatively, D is TRBD1 (6 bases). Germline values: CDR1 SGHRS, CDR2 YFSETQ. The CDR3 has 13 residues. V dropped 2 bases and J dropped 8 bases, with 11 bases sitting between them. The CDR3 loop is CASSFTGLDEQFF. The CDR3 DNA is TGCGCCAGCAGCTTTACAGGGCTTGATGAGCAGTTCTTC.

This clonotype was recorded many times. The chain couples TRBV20-1 to TRBJ1-5, with no clear D. The germline gives CDR1 DFQATT, CDR2 SNEGSKA (reference sequence). This CDR3 contains 15 residues. Deletions cut 1 base from V and 5 bases from J, with 15 bases between. CDR3 DNA: TGCAGTGCTAGAGTAGGAGGGCTAGGACATCAGCCCCAGCATTTT. This translates into CSARVGGLGHQPQHF.

The chain employs TRBV9 and TRBJ2-1; 10 bases map to TRBD1. V trimming: 3 bases; J trimming: 7 bases; junction bases outside the gene matches: 10. Germline assignment: CDR1 SGDLS and CDR2 YYNGEE. The CDR3 spans 16 residues. The CDR3 region is CASSDNFGTGENEQFF. Here the CDR3 DNA reads TGTGCCAGCAGCGATAACTTCGGGACAGGGGAAAATGAGCAGTTCTTC.

This clonotype has more than one count but fewer than ten. The chain joins TRBV3-1 to TRBJ1-2; 8 nucleotides align to TRBD1. The J segment lost 5 bases and the V segment lost 1 base, leaving 3 bases of the junction unmatched. Looked up from germline, CDR1 is LGHDT and CDR2 is YNNKEL (reference sequence). This CDR3 has 14 amino acids. In nucleotides, the CDR3 is TGTGCCAGCAGCCAAGGACAGGGGTTGTATGGCTACACCTTC. As protein: CASSQGQGLYGYTF.

The chain is built from TRBV11-2 and TRBJ2-7; maybe TRBD1 (6 bases). Trimming pared 5 bases from V and 2 bases from J, leaving 13 bases between. This CDR3 spans 14 amino acids. Germline-derived CDR1 and CDR2 are SGHAT and FQNNGV. This CDR3 is CASSVVAGAYEQYF. CDR3 sequence (DNA): TGTGCCAGCAGCGTCGTGGCAGGGGCCTACGAGCAGTACTTC.

This clonotype was counted only a few times. This chain links TRBV18 with TRBJ2-3; 7 nucleotides match TRBD2. V gave up 5 bases and J gave up 14 bases; unmatched junction bases: 7. Germline lookup yields CDR1 KGHSH and CDR2 LQKENI. This CDR3 is built from 11 residues. CDR3 sequence (DNA): TGTGCCAGCTCAAACGCGGGGGTACGGTATTTT. Its translation is CASSNAGVRYF.

This clonotype was recorded a few times. In nucleotides, the CDR3 is TGTGCCAGCAGCTTATACGTCAGGGAAGATCTCTACGAGCAGTACTTC. It codes for CASSLYVREDLYEQYF. The rearrangement links TRBV7-9 to TRBJ2-7; tentative D call: TRBD1 (5 bases). Per germline, CDR1 SEHNR and CDR2 FQNEAQ (reference sequence). The CDR3 length is 16 residues. V lost 2 bases, J lost 3 bases, and 17 bases lay in between.

This clonotype has a handful of counts. The V call is TRBV12-3 or TRBV12-4, the J call TRBJ2-3; D is possibly TRBD1 or TRBD2 (5 bases each). The germline V and J ends were trimmed by 11 bases and 5 bases, with 17 bases remaining between them. This CDR3 has 13 residues. CDR3 amino acids: CASRRGPGDTQYF. The CDR3 DNA sequence: TGTGCCTCCCGCCGGGGACCGGGAGATACGCAGTATTTT.

This clonotype is medium-sized within its sample. The genes are TRBV15 and TRBJ2-3; 7 nucleotides align to TRBD1. The CDR3 has 15 residues. V gave up 1 base and J gave up 1 base; unmatched junction bases: 2. The germline V gene has CDR1 LNHNV and CDR2 YYDKDF (reference sequence). The CDR3: CATSRGDRGTDTQYF. CDR3 coding DNA: TGTGCCACCAGCAGAGGGGACAGAGGCACAGATACGCAGTATTTT.

This clonotype was seen a handful of times. The chain combines TRBV5-1 with TRBJ2-3; 8 nucleotides align to TRBD2. The V and J ends lost 0 bases and 2 bases, in that order; junction bases with no gene match: 5. Germline assignment: CDR1 SGHRS and CDR2 YFSETQ. The CDR3 spans 16 residues. The CDR3 sequence: CASSLVTSVYTDTQYF. The CDR3 DNA sequence: TGCGCCAGCAGCTTGGTGACTAGCGTCTACACAGATACGCAGTATTTT.

The chain recombines TRBV5-8 with TRBJ2-1; TRBD2 aligns across 14 bases. The V segment lost 0 bases and the J segment 0 bases; nucleotides outside the gene matches: 5. Germline CDR1 is SGHTS and CDR2 is YDEGEE. The CDR3 is 19 amino acids. CDR3 amino acids: CASSLGLAGGLSSYNEQFF. DNA for the CDR3: TGTGCCAGCAGCTTGGGACTAGCGGGGGGGCTTTCCTCCTACAATGAGCAGTTCTTC.

The rearrangement links TRBV10-3 to TRBJ2-7, with 9 bases lining up with TRBD1. The CDR3 has 14 residues. Germline CDR1 ENHRY, CDR2 SYGVKD. The J segment lost 1 base and the V segment lost 6 bases, leaving 4 bases of the junction unmatched. Written as DNA, the CDR3 is TGTGCCATCAGCCTGGGACAGGGTTCCTACGAGCAGTACTTC. As protein: CAISLGQGSYEQYF.